Described below is a single T cell receptor (beta chain) sequence and its context. Sequencing was performed with immunoSEQ multiplex PCR; in TCRdb, only in-frame clones are kept and a portion is missing. The sample comprises roughly 150,000 clones, around 92% of which are singletons, and about 2.3% rests with the top ten. The record originates from a study of T cell responses to AZD1222 COVID-19 vaccine. The receptor was derived from an adult in good health. Sequencing was performed on peripheral blood, taken on day 0 of AZD1222 vaccination.

This CDR3 is CASSPYRVRSYEQYF. In DNA, the CDR3 is TGTGCCAGCTCACCTTACAGGGTACGTTCCTACGAGCAGTACTTC. This sequence joins TRBV18 and TRBJ2-7; perhaps TRBD1 as D (6 bases). The CDR3 has 15 residues. CDR1 is KGHSH, CDR2 LQKENI, per germline. V was cut by 3 bases and J by 1 base, with 13 bases left in between.